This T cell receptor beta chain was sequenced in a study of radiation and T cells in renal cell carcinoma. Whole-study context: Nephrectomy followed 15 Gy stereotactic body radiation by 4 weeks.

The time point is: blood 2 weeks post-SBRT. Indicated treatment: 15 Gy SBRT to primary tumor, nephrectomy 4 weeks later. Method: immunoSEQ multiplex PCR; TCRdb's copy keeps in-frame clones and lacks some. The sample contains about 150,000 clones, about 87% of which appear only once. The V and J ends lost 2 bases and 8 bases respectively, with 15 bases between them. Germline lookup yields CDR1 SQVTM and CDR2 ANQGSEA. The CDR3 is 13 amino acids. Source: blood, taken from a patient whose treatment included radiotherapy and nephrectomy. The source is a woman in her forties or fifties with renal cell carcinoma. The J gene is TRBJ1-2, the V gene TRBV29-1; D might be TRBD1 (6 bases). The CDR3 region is CSVELGAPWGYTF. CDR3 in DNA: TGCAGCGTTGAATTGGGGGCCCCGTGGGGCTACACCTTC.